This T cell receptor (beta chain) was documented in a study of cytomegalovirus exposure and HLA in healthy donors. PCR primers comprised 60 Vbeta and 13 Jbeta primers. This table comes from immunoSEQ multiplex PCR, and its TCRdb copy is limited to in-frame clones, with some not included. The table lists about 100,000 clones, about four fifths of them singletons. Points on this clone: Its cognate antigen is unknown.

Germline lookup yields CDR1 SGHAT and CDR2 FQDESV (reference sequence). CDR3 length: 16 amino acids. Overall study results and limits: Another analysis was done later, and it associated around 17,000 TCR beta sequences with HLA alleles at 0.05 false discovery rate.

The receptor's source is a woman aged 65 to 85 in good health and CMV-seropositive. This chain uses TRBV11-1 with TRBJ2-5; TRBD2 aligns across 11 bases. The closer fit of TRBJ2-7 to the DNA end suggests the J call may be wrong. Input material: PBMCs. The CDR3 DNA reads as TGTGCCAGCAGCTTATTAACTAGCGGGAGTGGTAGCGAGCAGTACTTC. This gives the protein CASSLLTSGSGSEQYF.